One and the same sample provided the 19 T cell receptor beta chains below, sequenced in a study of blood T cell repertoires in COVID-19. Profiling relied on immunoSEQ multiplex PCR, and the TCRdb table lists in-frame clones only, not all of them. The sample shows 250,000 to 400,000 clones, roughly nine tenths of them seen only once. Sequencing was carried out using PBMCs or T cells enriched from blood (not recorded which). The receptors stem from a man aged 60 to 75 who had recovered from COVID-19.

This chain uses TRBV19 with TRBJ1-6, with D unresolved. Germline CDR1 and CDR2: LNHDA and SQIVND (reference sequence). This CDR3 is 18 amino acids long. Between the trimmed V and J ends, which lost 10 bases and 5 bases, there was a span of 27 bases. CDR3 amino acids: CATSRPRQNAGDNSPLHF. CDR3 nucleotides: TGTGCCACCAGCCGGCCGAGACAAAACGCCGGGGATAATTCACCCCTCCACTTT.

The chain combines TRBV11-2 with TRBJ2-5; D remains unclear. This CDR3 region has 14 residues. Germline V gene data show CDR1 as SGHAT and CDR2 as FQNNGV. The V end lost 3 bases, the J end lost 1 base, and 9 bases lay between the germline ends. CDR3 coding DNA: TGTGCCAGCAGCTTTACAGCTATCCAAGAGACCCAGTACTTC. Translation gives CASSFTAIQETQYF.

The rearrangement uses TRBV5-1 and TRBJ2-7, with TRBD1 matching over 9 bases. J gave up 5 bases and V 4 bases, and 7 bases lay outside the gene matches. The CDR3 length is 14 residues. Germline values: CDR1 SGHRS, CDR2 YFSETQ. CDR3 DNA sequence: TGCGCCAGCAGCCGGGGGACAGGGATGGACGAGCAGTACTTC. It specifies CASSRGTGMDEQYF.

The genes are TRBV28 and TRBJ2-3, with D possibly TRBD2 on 6 matching bases. The germline CDR1 and CDR2 sequences are MDHEN and SYDVKM. The CDR3 is 16 amino acids. Trimming stripped 4 bases from V and 3 bases from J, with 17 bases between. CDR3 in amino acids: CASSSLGGIRTDTQYF. CDR3 DNA: TGTGCCAGCAGTTCTTTGGGCGGGATCAGGACAGATACGCAGTATTTT.

The V call is TRBV7-2, the J call TRBJ2-5; D perhaps matches TRBD2 (5 bases). This CDR3 is built from 14 residues. CDR1 is SGHTA, CDR2 FQGNSA, per germline. Trimming took off 5 bases at V and 1 base at J, with 11 bases between the two ends. CDR3 protein: CASSPRSGQETQYF. The CDR3 DNA sequence: TGTGCCAGCAGCCCTAGAAGCGGCCAAGAGACCCAGTACTTC.

This sequence joins TRBV15 and TRBJ2-1, with a possible D match to TRBD2 (5 bases). Trimming removed 0 bases at V and 6 bases at J, with 12 bases between. The CDR3 extends over 15 amino acids. The germline gives CDR1 LNHNV, CDR2 YYDKDF (reference sequence). CDR3 sequence (DNA): TGTGCCACCAGCAGAGATCTAGCCCGTCCCAATGAGCAGTTCTTC. Its translation is CATSRDLARPNEQFF.

CDR3 in amino acids: CASSPPSQGWETQYF. The CDR3 coding sequence is TGTGCCAGCTCACCACCATCCCAGGGGTGGGAGACCCAGTACTTC. The V gene is TRBV18, the J gene TRBJ2-5, with D tentatively TRBD1 (6 bases). In germline, CDR1 is KGHSH, CDR2 LQKENI. V was shortened by 0 bases and J by 5 bases, with 13 bases between the two germline ends. The length of the CDR3 is 15 residues. The variable domain in full, completed from reference TRBV18 and TRBJ2-5, reads NAGVMQNPRHLVRRRGQEARLRCSPMKGHSHVYWYRQLPEEGLKFMVYLQKENIIDESGMPKERFSAEFPKEGPSILRIQQVVRGDSAAYFCASSPPSQGWETQYFGPGTRLLVL.

The chain combines TRBV5-8 with TRBJ1-2, with 8 bases aligning to TRBD1. The CDR3 contains 14 residues. Unmatched junction bases numbered 8, after V lost 4 bases and J lost 6 bases. Per germline, CDR1 SGHTS and CDR2 YDEGEE. DNA for the CDR3: TGTGCCAGCAGCACCCGGACAGGGTCTAATGGCTACACCTTC. Translated, it gives CASSTRTGSNGYTF.

The rearrangement links TRBV18 to TRBJ1-1, with D possibly being TRBD1 (5 bases). The CDR3 sequence is 13 residues long. Germline lookup yields CDR1 KGHSH and CDR2 LQKENI. The V and J ends lost 4 bases and 7 bases respectively, with 13 bases between them. The CDR3 nucleotides read TGTGCCAGCTCACTGGGGCGAGCGAATGAAGCTTTCTTT. This encodes CASSLGRANEAFF.

The chain has TRBV18 and TRBJ2-7, with TRBD1 matching 8 bases. After removal of 1 base from V and 5 bases from J, the junction contained 4 bases not matched to a gene. This CDR3 spans 14 amino acids. Germline V gene lookup returns CDR1 KGHSH and CDR2 LQKENI. The CDR3 region has the DNA TGTGCCAGCTCACCACTCGGACAGGGCAACGAGCAGTACTTC. Its protein is CASSPLGQGNEQYF.

Turning to this clone: Distinct nucleotide sequences in the sample also encode this CDR3. The chain combines TRBV24-1 with TRBJ2-1; TRBD1 agrees at 11 bases. Germline V gives CDR1 KGHDR, CDR2 SFDVKD. V lost 4 bases and J lost 6; bases outside the gene matches: 4. The CDR3 has 15 amino acids. CDR3 region: CATSDPGTGGNEQFF. In DNA, the CDR3 is TGTGCCACCAGTGACCCCGGGACAGGGGGCAATGAGCAGTTCTTC.

The chain has TRBV9 and TRBJ2-3; the match to TRBD2 covers 10 bases. V lost 4 bases, J lost 5 bases, and 7 bases stayed unmatched. The CDR3 sequence is 15 residues long. Germline CDR1 reads SGDLS; CDR2 reads YYNGEE. The CDR3 nucleotides are TGTGCCAGCAGCCAACTAGCGGGAAACGGAGATACGCAGTATTTT. It translates to CASSQLAGNGDTQYF.

This clone has a single count. The rearrangement uses TRBV7-2 and TRBJ2-5; 10 nucleotides match TRBD2. V lost 5 bases, J lost 2 bases, and 2 bases stayed unmatched. The CDR3 consists of 14 residues. The germline gives CDR1 SGHTA, CDR2 FQGNSA. The CDR3 reads CASSRGLAQETQYF. The CDR3 nucleotides are TGTGCCAGCAGCCGGGGACTAGCGCAAGAGACCCAGTACTTC. The variable domain in full, with the rest retrieved from reference TRBV7-2 and TRBJ2-5, is GAGVSQSPSNKVTEKGKDVELRCDPISGHTALYWYRQSLGQGLEFLIYFQGNSAPDKSGLPSDRFSAERTGGSVSTLTIQRTQQEDSAVYLCASSRGLAQETQYFGPGTRLLVL.

The genes are TRBV5-6 and TRBJ1-6, with a weak D call TRBD1 (6 bases). Germline CDR1 SGHDT, CDR2 YYEEEE. V shed 1 base and J shed 5 bases, with 13 bases lying between them. The CDR3 totals 16 residues. The CDR3 sequence is CASSLLGAGDNSPLHF. As DNA, the CDR3 is TGTGCCAGCAGCTTGTTGGGTGCAGGGGATAATTCACCCCTCCACTTT.

The rearrangement uses TRBV3-1 (or the pseudogene TRBV3-2) and TRBJ2-1, with D perhaps matching TRBD1 (6 bases). This CDR3 is 14 amino acids long. The V gene's germline CDR1 is LGHDT and CDR2 YNNKEL (reference sequence). The ends were cut back, 6 bases at V and 5 bases at J, with 14 bases in the middle. CDR3 sequence: CASSTWDINNEQFF. The DNA for the CDR3 is TGTGCCAGCAGTACCTGGGACATAAACAATGAGCAGTTCTTC.

The chain uses TRBV5-1 and TRBJ1-2; TRBD1 matches at 9 bases. The V segment lost 3 bases and the J segment 4 bases; nucleotides outside the gene matches: 4. The CDR3 is 14 amino acids. Germline V CDR1 and CDR2: SGHRS, YFSETQ. The CDR3 DNA reads TGCGCCAGCAGCTATACAGGGGGCCCCTATGGCTACACCTTC. This encodes CASSYTGGPYGYTF.

This sequence joins TRBV5-1 and TRBJ2-2; TRBD2 aligns across 8 bases. This CDR3 has 16 amino acids. V was clipped by 6 bases and J by 0 bases; unmatched bases: 7. Germline CDR1 is SGHRS and CDR2 is YFSETQ. CDR3 in DNA: TGCGCCAGCAAAAAGGGCGGGAGGCCGAACACCGGGGAGCTGTTTTTT. This sequence encodes CASKKGGRPNTGELFF.

The rearrangement joins TRBV5-1 to TRBJ1-1, with 8 bases that match TRBD1. Per the germline V gene, CDR1 is SGHRS and CDR2 is YFSETQ. The CDR3 consists of 14 residues. V shed 5 bases, J shed 1 base, and the junction held 4 bases outside the gene matches. CDR3 in amino acids: CASRYDRGNTEAFF. The DNA for the CDR3 is TGCGCCAGCAGATACGACAGGGGGAACACTGAAGCTTTCTTT.

This rearrangement joins TRBV7-8 to TRBJ2-5; D perhaps matches TRBD1 (6 bases). Germline V gene data show CDR1 as SGHVS and CDR2 as FQNEAQ. The CDR3 has 15 amino acids. V lost 1 base and J lost 5, with 14 bases in between. The CDR3 is CASSLDVRGPETQYF. The CDR3 nucleotides read TGTGCCAGCAGCTTAGACGTCAGGGGTCCCGAGACCCAGTACTTC.